Presented here are 11 T cell receptor beta chains from one specimen sequenced in a study of OX40 agonist ivuxolimab in advanced cancers. Sequencing was performed with immunoSEQ multiplex PCR; in TCRdb, only in-frame clones are kept and a portion is missing. Among about 15,000 clones, 82% were seen once, and the ten largest hold 2% to 2.5%. Material: CD4+ or CD8+ T cells sorted from blood, obtained in a trial of the OX40 agonist ivuxolimab. Every receptor here comes from an adult with an advanced solid tumor such as melanoma, head and neck, liver or kidney cancer.

The CDR3 here is CASSAGTTTTLAKNIQYF. The DNA for the CDR3 is TGTGCCAGCAGTGCCGGTACCACGACAACTCTAGCCAAAAACATTCAGTACTTC. This chain links TRBV6-1 with TRBJ2-4; D is unclear. V lost 4 bases, J lost 0 bases, and 19 bases lay in between. This CDR3 comprises 18 residues. Germline-derived CDR1 and CDR2 are MNHNS and SASEGT.

The V gene is TRBV28, the J gene TRBJ2-7; 12 nucleotides match TRBD2. This CDR3 has 15 residues. The V segment lost 4 bases and the J segment 3 bases; nucleotides outside the gene matches: 4. CDR1 and CDR2 from the germline V gene are MDHEN and SYDVKM. The CDR3 nucleotides are TGTGCCAGCAGTTCATCGACTAGCGGGAGCTACGAGCAGTACTTC. Amino acid sequence: CASSSSTSGSYEQYF.

The gene calls are TRBV7-2 and TRBJ2-7; TRBD2 is a possible D gene (6 bases). The germline CDR1 and CDR2 sequences are SGHTA and FQGNSA. With 4 bases removed from V and 0 bases from J, the gap between germline ends came to 13 bases. The CDR3 contains 15 residues. The CDR3 is CASSSLPGSSYEQYF. The CDR3, as DNA: TGTGCCAGCAGCTCTCTCCCCGGGAGCTCCTACGAGCAGTACTTC. Full variable domain (missing parts from reference TRBV7-2 and TRBJ2-7): GAGVSQSPSNKVTEKGKDVELRCDPISGHTALYWYRQSLGQGLEFLIYFQGNSAPDKSGLPSDRFSAERTGGSVSTLTIQRTQQEDSAVYLCASSSLPGSSYEQYFGPGTRLTVT.

CDR3 nucleotide sequence: TGTGCCAGCAGCGTAGGAGTTTCGAGCGGGCCCTTCGATACGCAGTATTTT. It is translated as CASSVGVSSGPFDTQYF. The rearrangement uses TRBV9 and TRBJ2-3; perhaps TRBD2 as D (6 bases). This CDR3 comprises 17 residues. Trimming shortened V by 0 bases and J by 6 bases, and 20 bases separated the two germline ends. Germline V gives CDR1 SGDLS, CDR2 YYNGEE.

This clone is a singleton in its sample. The chain uses TRBV7-7 and TRBJ2-7, with 7 positions matching TRBD1. Per germline, CDR1 SSHAT and CDR2 FNYEAQ (reference sequence). The CDR3 length is 14 residues. V lost 1 base and J lost 6; bases outside the gene matches: 6. CDR3 loop: CASSLGDTGAEQYF. DNA of the CDR3: TGTGCCAGCAGCTTAGGAGATACAGGGGCCGAGCAGTACTTC.

The chain joins TRBV7-9 to TRBJ2-1; no reliable D call. The V gene's germline CDR1 is SEHNR and CDR2 FQNEAQ (reference sequence). This CDR3 is 11 amino acids long. V was shortened by 6 bases and J by 8 bases, with 8 bases between the two germline ends. The chain's CDR3 is CASSFSDEQFF. CDR3 DNA: TGTGCCAGCAGTTTCTCGGATGAGCAGTTCTTC.

This clone has a single count. The V and J genes are TRBV6-1 and TRBJ2-7; D is perhaps TRBD1 (6 bases). Trimming removed 6 bases at V and 1 base at J, with 7 bases between. This CDR3 has 12 residues. The germline gives CDR1 MNHNS, CDR2 SASEGT. The CDR3: CASRDRSYEQYF. DNA of the CDR3: TGTGCCAGCAGGGACAGATCCTACGAGCAGTACTTC.

CDR3: CASRVRQGANEQYF. DNA of the CDR3: TGTGCCAGCAGGGTACGGCAGGGGGCCAACGAGCAGTACTTC. This chain uses TRBV6-6 with TRBJ2-7, with 8 bases aligning to TRBD1. Trimming cost V 6 bases and J 5 bases; bases outside gene matches: 9. Germline CDR1 reads MNHNY; CDR2 reads SVGAGI (reference sequence). The CDR3 runs to 14 residues.

The gene calls are TRBV5-6 and TRBJ2-7, with 10 bases matching TRBD2. Germline CDR1 is SGHDT and CDR2 is YYEEEE. The CDR3 is 15 residues long. V shed 4 bases and J 7 bases; nucleotides not matched to a gene: 11. CDR3 DNA sequence: TGTGCCAGCAGCCCGTGGGCTAGCGGGAGCTCTGAGCAGTACTTC. It is translated as CASSPWASGSSEQYF.

The rearrangement uses TRBV28 and TRBJ2-6; 7 bases match TRBD1. Germline CDR1 and CDR2: MDHEN and SYDVKM. The CDR3 totals 15 residues. The junction had 4 bases not matched to a gene; V was cut back by 6 bases and J by 2 bases. The CDR3 reads CASSSGQTGANVLTF. The CDR3 DNA is TGTGCCAGCAGCTCGGGACAGACTGGGGCCAACGTCCTGACTTTC. Based on the CDR3 plus reference TRBV28 and TRBJ2-6, the full variable domain is DVKVTQSSRYLVKRTGEKVFLECVQDMDHENMFWYRQDPGLGLRLIYFSYDVKMKEKGDIPEGYSVSREKKERFSLILESASTNQTSMYLCASSSGQTGANVLTFGAGSRLTVL.

In this sample, this clone turned up once. The CDR3 nucleotides are TGTGCCATCAGCTCCGGGACGGACAGAAACACCATATATTTT. Its translation: CAISSGTDRNTIYF. The chain couples TRBV10-3 to TRBJ1-3, with a tentative D call TRBD1 (5 bases). CDR3 length: 14 amino acids. Deletions cut 6 bases from V and 5 bases from J, with 14 bases between. Germline V gene lookup returns CDR1 ENHRY and CDR2 SYGVKD.